The 24 T cell receptor beta chains in this list originate from one sample, sequenced in a study of Ad26.COV2.S vaccination and SARS-CoV-2 variants (dated by TCRdb to the early 2020s). The library was built by means of the immunoSEQ multiplex PCR assay. TCRdb limited this immuneACCESS table to in-frame rearrangements with V and J called. A share of clones is missing; checked studies link under half to unresolved V genes, and the rest is unexplained. For this sample the table gives about 680,000 clones, of which 80% to 90% were detected only once. The ten top clones hold about 1.5% of the sample. The treatment or condition label of this sample denotes: 15 to 20 received Ad26.COV2.S at low or high dose, single or two shots; roughly five received placebo; per-sample allocation not given. For vaccine and placebo recipients, repertoires were sequenced using samples collected on day 63 after the first injection.

The starting material was peripheral blood, obtained in a trial of Ad26.COV2.S vaccine versus placebo. The source is a person between 18 and 60 years old who received the Ad26.COV2.S COVID-19 vaccine or a placebo.

The chain combines TRBV3-1 (or the pseudogene TRBV3-2) with TRBJ2-3, with 8 nucleotides matching TRBD2. The CDR3 length is 16 residues. Germline V CDR1 and CDR2: LGHDT, YNNKEL (reference sequence). Unmatched junction bases numbered 7, after V lost 0 bases and J lost 5 bases. Here the CDR3 reads CASSQDRGSGVDTQYF. In DNA form, the CDR3 reads TGTGCCAGCAGCCAAGATCGGGGTAGCGGGGTAGATACGCAGTATTTT.

With regard to this clone: Other DNA variants within this sample encode the same CDR3. The chain recombines TRBV9 with TRBJ2-1; 9 bases map to TRBD2. The CDR3 length is 15 residues. CDR1 and CDR2 (germline): SGDLS, YYNGEE. V lost 2 bases to trimming and J lost 3 bases; unmatched junction nucleotides: 3. Here the CDR3 reads CASSVRLADYNEQFF. CDR3 DNA sequence: TGTGCCAGCAGCGTTCGACTAGCGGACTACAATGAGCAGTTCTTC.

The chain couples TRBV27 to TRBJ1-1, with a weak D call TRBD1 (6 bases). V lost 2 bases and J lost 1, with 11 bases in between. The CDR3 has 15 residues. The germline CDR1 and CDR2 sequences are MNHEY and SMNVEV (reference sequence). The CDR3 DNA reads TGTGCCAGCAGTTTAACTACAGGGTGGAACACTGAAGCTTTCTTT. Translation: CASSLTTGWNTEAFF.

J is TRBJ2-1 and V is TRBV7-6; no clear D gene. Germline CDR1 and CDR2: SGHVS and FNYEAQ. The CDR3 extends over 15 amino acids. The V gene lost 4 bases and the J gene lost 0 bases, with 10 bases spanning the gap. For the CDR3, the DNA is TGTGCCAGCAGCTCCATATCCTCCTCCTACAATGAGCAGTTCTTC. This codes for CASSSISSSYNEQFF.

The chain couples TRBV5-4 to TRBJ1-4; 9 nucleotides align to TRBD1. Trimming removed 4 bases from V and 3 bases from J; junction bases left unmatched: 7. The CDR3 is 16 residues long. Germline CDR1 is SGHNT and CDR2 is YYREEE (reference sequence). The CDR3 here is CASSLGQGWANEKLFF. DNA of the CDR3: TGTGCCAGCAGCCTCGGACAGGGGTGGGCTAATGAAAAACTGTTTTTT.

In DNA form, the CDR3 reads TGTGCCACCAGTGACCCAGACGGAAACACCGGGGAGCTGTTTTTT. Its protein is CATSDPDGNTGELFF. The rearrangement uses TRBV24-1 and TRBJ2-2, with D uncertain. Per germline, CDR1 KGHDR and CDR2 SFDVKD. V lost 4 bases and J lost 2, with 10 bases in between. CDR3 length: 15 amino acids.

The chain employs TRBV7-3 and TRBJ1-1, with D maybe TRBD1 (5 bases). There are 13 residues in the CDR3. The germline V and J ends were trimmed by 0 bases and 7 bases, with 9 bases remaining between them. Germline V CDR1 and CDR2: SGHTA, FQGTGA. The CDR3: CASSLTGVGEAFF. CDR3 in DNA: TGTGCCAGCAGCTTAACGGGGGTCGGTGAAGCTTTCTTT. The whole variable domain, remainder taken from reference TRBV7-3 and TRBJ1-1, is GAGVSQTPSNKVTEKGKYVELRCDPISGHTALYWYRQSLGQGPEFLIYFQGTGAADDSGLPNDRFFAVRPEGSVSTLKIQRTERGDSAVYLCASSLTGVGEAFFGQGTRLTVV.

This sequence joins TRBV18 and TRBJ1-2; D possibly corresponds to TRBD1 (5 bases). Per germline, CDR1 KGHSH and CDR2 LQKENI. Trimming took off 4 bases at V and 6 bases at J, with 12 bases between the two ends. The CDR3 totals 13 residues. CDR3 sequence reads: CASSRDSYDGYTF. Written as DNA, the CDR3 is TGTGCCAGCTCACGGGACTCCTACGATGGCTACACCTTC.

The chain uses TRBV4-1 and TRBJ1-2; 9 nucleotides align to TRBD1. The V segment lost 4 bases and the J segment 8 bases; nucleotides outside the gene matches: 14. From germline, CDR1 is MGHRA and CDR2 YSYEKL. The CDR3 consists of 16 residues. CDR3 nucleotides: TGCGCCAGCAGCCCGGGACAGGGAGGGTCGAACGGGGGCTACACCTTC. Translating it yields CASSPGQGGSNGGYTF.

V usage is TRBV5-1 and J usage is TRBJ2-1, with D possibly TRBD2 on 6 matching bases. The V and J ends lost 0 bases and 3 bases respectively, with 13 bases between them. This CDR3 region has 16 residues. CDR1 is SGHRS, CDR2 YFSETQ, per germline. The CDR3 loop is CASSLDAGGNYNEQFF. The CDR3 region has the DNA TGCGCCAGCAGCTTGGATGCCGGGGGAAACTACAATGAGCAGTTCTTC.

This clone was detected once. The chain links TRBV16 to TRBJ2-7; 10 bases are shared with TRBD1. The CDR3 sequence is 16 residues long. J lost 2 bases, V lost 3 bases, and 7 bases had no gene match. Germline V gives CDR1 KGHSY, CDR2 FQNENV. CDR3 DNA: TGTGCCAGCAGCCAGGCGGAGGACAGGGGGGCCTACGAGCAGTACTTC. Protein sequence: CASSQAEDRGAYEQYF.

This clone appeared a few times. The V and J genes are TRBV5-1 and TRBJ2-2; D possibly matches TRBD1 or TRBD2 (6 bases each). The V and J ends lost 3 bases and 6 bases respectively, with 15 bases between them. The CDR3 extends over 15 amino acids. Germline V CDR1 and CDR2: SGHRS, YFSETQ. The CDR3 region has the DNA TGCGCCAGCAGCTCCAGACTAGGGGGTCCCGGGGAGCTGTTTTTT. Its translation: CASSSRLGGPGELFF.

V is TRBV19 and J is TRBJ1-2, with unresolved D. Germline V lookup: CDR1 LNHDA, CDR2 SQIVND (reference sequence). V lost 3 bases and J lost 2, with 10 bases in between. This CDR3 spans 14 amino acids. CDR3 sequence: CASSIEVENYGYTF. The CDR3 nucleotides are TGTGCCAGTAGTATTGAGGTCGAGAACTATGGCTACACCTTC.

The rearrangement uses TRBV13 and TRBJ2-3; D ambiguous. The germline V gene encodes CDR1 PRHDT and CDR2 FYEKMQ (reference sequence). The CDR3 is made up of 11 amino acids. Trimming left V 5 bases short and J 6 bases short, with 6 bases between. CDR3 in amino acids: CASSPGDTQYF. CDR3 bases: TGTGCCAGCAGCCCCGGGGATACGCAGTATTTT.

This clone was seen once. The rearrangement uses TRBV7-9 and TRBJ2-1; 9 nucleotides line up with TRBD2. Trimming took 1 base from V and 8 from J; bases not matched to a gene: 6. CDR3 size: 15 residues. CDR1 SEHNR and CDR2 FQNEAQ come from the germline V gene (reference sequence). This chain's CDR3 is CASSLVLAGMDEQFF. The CDR3 DNA sequence: TGTGCCAGCAGCTTAGTTCTAGCGGGGATGGATGAGCAGTTCTTC. The full variable domain, rest sourced from reference TRBV7-9 and TRBJ2-1, is DTGVSQNPRHKITKRGQNVTFRCDPISEHNRLYWYRQTLGQGPEFLTYFQNEAQLEKSRLLSDRFSAERPKGSFSTLEIQRTEQGDSAMYLCASSLVLAGMDEQFFGPGTRLTVL.

The chain has TRBV6-6 and TRBJ1-2; 8 nucleotides match TRBD1. CDR3 size: 15 residues. The germline V gene has CDR1 MNHNY and CDR2 SVGAGI (reference sequence). Unmatched junction bases numbered 12, after V lost 5 bases and J lost 7 bases. CDR3: CASSPPGQGLFGYTF. The CDR3, as DNA: TGTGCCAGCAGTCCACCCGGACAGGGACTATTTGGCTACACCTTC.

The chain recombines TRBV7-2 with TRBJ1-2, with D possibly being TRBD1 (6 bases). Per germline, CDR1 SGHTA and CDR2 FQGNSA. CDR3 length: 14 residues. With 1 base removed from V and 6 bases from J, the gap between germline ends came to 12 bases. CDR3: CASSLVAGEHGYTF. The CDR3, as DNA: TGTGCCAGCAGCTTAGTAGCAGGGGAGCATGGCTACACCTTC.

The V gene is TRBV2, the J gene TRBJ1-1; 9 nucleotides match TRBD1. This CDR3 region has 14 residues. Germline V gives CDR1 SNHLY, CDR2 FYNNEI. V shed 6 bases, J shed 3 bases, and the junction held 5 bases outside the gene matches. As DNA, the CDR3 is TGTGCCAGCAGCCTACAGGGGGCTGACACTGAAGCTTTCTTT. It yields the protein CASSLQGADTEAFF.

The chain recombines TRBV4-2 with TRBJ1-5; a weak D match, TRBD1 (5 bases). Per the germline V gene, CDR1 is LGHNA and CDR2 is YNFKEQ. The CDR3 spans 15 residues. V lost 2 bases and J 2 bases, leaving 10 bases between the germline ends. The CDR3 loop is CASSQRQGGNQPQHF. DNA of the CDR3: TGTGCCAGCAGCCAACGCCAGGGAGGCAATCAGCCCCAGCATTTT.

V and J are TRBV19 and TRBJ2-1, with D tentatively TRBD2 (6 bases). Germline values: CDR1 LNHDA, CDR2 SQIVND (reference sequence). CDR3 length: 15 amino acids. Trimming stripped 2 bases from V and 8 bases from J, with 16 bases between. This CDR3 is CASSIPGLGRHEQFF. The CDR3 bases are TGTGCCAGTAGTATACCGGGACTTGGTAGGCATGAGCAGTTCTTC.

This clone was detected many times. The chain joins TRBV5-6 to TRBJ1-2, with no clear D. The CDR3 sequence is 13 residues long. CDR1 is SGHDT and CDR2 is YYEEEE in the germline V gene. V dropped 6 bases and J dropped 4 bases, with 13 bases sitting between them. DNA of the CDR3: TGTGCCAGCAACCGGACGCCTCCCTATGGCTACACCTTC. As protein: CASNRTPPYGYTF.

This chain's CDR3 is CATRGREAGELFF. In nucleotides, the CDR3 is TGTGCCACCAGGGGGCGTGAGGCCGGGGAGCTGTTTTTT. V gene TRBV6-5 combines with J gene TRBJ2-2; the match to TRBD1 covers 8 bases. The germline V gene encodes CDR1 MNHEY and CDR2 SVGAGI. The junction had 7 bases not matched to a gene; V was cut back by 10 bases and J by 6 bases. The CDR3 has 13 residues.

Here the CDR3 reads CASSEGQDQPQHF. CDR3 DNA sequence: TGTGCCAGCAGTGAGGGACAGGATCAGCCCCAGCATTTT. The rearrangement links TRBV6-1 to TRBJ1-5; 8 bases align to TRBD1. Germline-derived CDR1 and CDR2 are MNHNS and SASEGT. The trim removed 3 bases at V and 5 bases at J, leaving 0 bases unmatched. The CDR3 is made up of 13 amino acids.

The chain is built from TRBV7-2 and TRBJ2-3; possible D gene TRBD2, 5 bases. Trimming cost V 1 base and J 6 bases, with 11 bases left between them. The CDR3 length is 14 residues. Looked up from germline, CDR1 is SGHTA and CDR2 is FQGNSA. The CDR3 here is CASSLGGSADTQYF. The CDR3 DNA is TGTGCCAGCAGCTTAGGGGGTAGCGCGGATACGCAGTATTTT.